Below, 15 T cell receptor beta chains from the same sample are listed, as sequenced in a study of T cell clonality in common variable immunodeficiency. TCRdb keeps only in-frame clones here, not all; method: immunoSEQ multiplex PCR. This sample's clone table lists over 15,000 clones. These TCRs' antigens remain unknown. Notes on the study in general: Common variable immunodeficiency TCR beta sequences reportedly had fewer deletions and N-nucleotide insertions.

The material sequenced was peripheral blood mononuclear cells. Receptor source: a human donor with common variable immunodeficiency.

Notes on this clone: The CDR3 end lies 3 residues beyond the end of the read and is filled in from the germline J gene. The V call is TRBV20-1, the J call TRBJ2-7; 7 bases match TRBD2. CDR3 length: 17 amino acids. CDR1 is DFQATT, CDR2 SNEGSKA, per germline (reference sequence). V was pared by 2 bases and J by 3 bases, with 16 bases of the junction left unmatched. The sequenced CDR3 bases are TGCAGTGCTAGAAGACTAGGGATGCCTAGCGGAATCTACGAG. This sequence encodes CSARRLGMPSGIYE. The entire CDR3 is CSARRLGMPSGIYEQYF.

The CDR3 spells CASSVDRGYGYTF. The CDR3 DNA, read in part, is TGTGCCAGCAGTGTGGACAGGGGCTATGGC. The rearrangement links TRBV6-1 to TRBJ1-2; 9 bases line up with TRBD1. The read terminates 3 residues before the CDR3 end, so the remaining end is supplied by the germline J gene. The CDR3 runs 13 residues. J lost 4 bases, V lost 4 bases, and 1 base had no gene match. Germline CDR1 MNHNS, CDR2 SASEGT.

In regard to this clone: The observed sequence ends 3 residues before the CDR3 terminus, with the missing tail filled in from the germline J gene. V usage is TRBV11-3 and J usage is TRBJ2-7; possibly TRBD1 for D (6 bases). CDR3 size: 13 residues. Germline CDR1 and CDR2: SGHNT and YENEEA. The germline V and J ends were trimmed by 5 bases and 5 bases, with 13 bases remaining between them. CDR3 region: CASSPGQSDEQYF. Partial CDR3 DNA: TGTGCCAGCAGCCCAGGACAGTCCGACGAG.

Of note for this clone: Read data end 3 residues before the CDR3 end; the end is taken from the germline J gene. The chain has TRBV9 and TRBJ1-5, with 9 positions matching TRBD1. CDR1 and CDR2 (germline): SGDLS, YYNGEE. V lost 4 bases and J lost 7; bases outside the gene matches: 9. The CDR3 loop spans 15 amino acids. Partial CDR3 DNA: TGTGCCAGCAGCCCCGGGACAGGGTGGGGGCAGCCC. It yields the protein CASSPGTGWGQP. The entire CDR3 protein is CASSPGTGWGQPQHF. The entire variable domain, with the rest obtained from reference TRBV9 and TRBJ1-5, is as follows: DSGVTQTPKHLITATGQRVTLRCSPRSGDLSVYWYQQSLDQGLQFLIQYYNGEERAKGNILERFSAQQFPDLHSELNLSSLELGDSALYFCASSPGTGWGQPQHFGDGTRLSIL.

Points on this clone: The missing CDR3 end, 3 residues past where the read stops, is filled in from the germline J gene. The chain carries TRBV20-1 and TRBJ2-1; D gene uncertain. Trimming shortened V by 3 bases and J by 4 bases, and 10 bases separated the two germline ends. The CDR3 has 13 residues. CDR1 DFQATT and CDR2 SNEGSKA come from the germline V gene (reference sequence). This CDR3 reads CSASSDRYNEQFF. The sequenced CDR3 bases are TGCAGTGCTAGCAGCGACCGTTACAATGAG.

The sequenced CDR3 bases are TGCAGTGCCCCCATCTTTTCGACAGGGGCAACTGAA. It codes for CSAPIFSTGATE. The whole CDR3 sequence is CSAPIFSTGATEAFF. The V and J genes are TRBV20-1 and TRBJ1-1; TRBD1 matches 8 bases. The read falls 3 residues short of the CDR3 end, and the missing part is taken from the germline J gene. Germline V lookup: CDR1 DFQATT, CDR2 SNEGSKA (reference sequence). The length of the CDR3 is 15 residues. The V segment lost 6 bases and the J segment 5 bases; nucleotides outside the gene matches: 14.

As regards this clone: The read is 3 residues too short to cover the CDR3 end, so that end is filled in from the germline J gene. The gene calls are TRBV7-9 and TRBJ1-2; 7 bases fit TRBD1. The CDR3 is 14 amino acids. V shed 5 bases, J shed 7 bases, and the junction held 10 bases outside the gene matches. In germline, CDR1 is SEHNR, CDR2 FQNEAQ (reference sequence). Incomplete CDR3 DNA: TGTGCCAGCAGCCTGCGCGGGACAGTCTCTGGC. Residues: CASSLRGTVSG. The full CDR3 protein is CASSLRGTVSGYTF.

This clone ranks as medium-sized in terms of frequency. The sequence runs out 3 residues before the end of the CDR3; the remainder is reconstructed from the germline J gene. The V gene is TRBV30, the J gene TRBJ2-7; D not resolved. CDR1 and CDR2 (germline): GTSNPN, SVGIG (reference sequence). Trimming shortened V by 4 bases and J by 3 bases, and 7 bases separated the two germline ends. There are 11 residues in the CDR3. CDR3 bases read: TGTGCCTGGATGCTAAACTACGAG. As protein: CAWMLNYE. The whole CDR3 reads CAWMLNYEQYF.

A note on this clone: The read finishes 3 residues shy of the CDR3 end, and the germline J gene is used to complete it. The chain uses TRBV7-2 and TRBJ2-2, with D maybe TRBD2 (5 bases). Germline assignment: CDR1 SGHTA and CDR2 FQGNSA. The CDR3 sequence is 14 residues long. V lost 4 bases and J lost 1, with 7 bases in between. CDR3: CASSWTGNTGELFF. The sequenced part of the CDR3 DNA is TGTGCCAGCAGCTGGACTGGGAACACCGGGGAG.

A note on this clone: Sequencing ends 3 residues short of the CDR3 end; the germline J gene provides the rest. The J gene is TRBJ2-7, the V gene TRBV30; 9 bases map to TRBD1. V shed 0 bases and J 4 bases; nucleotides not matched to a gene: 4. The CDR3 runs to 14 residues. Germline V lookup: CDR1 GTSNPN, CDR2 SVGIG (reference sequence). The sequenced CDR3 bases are TGTGCCTGGAGTGTACGGGGGACAGGGTACGAG. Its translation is CAWSVRGTGYE. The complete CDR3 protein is CAWSVRGTGYEQYF.

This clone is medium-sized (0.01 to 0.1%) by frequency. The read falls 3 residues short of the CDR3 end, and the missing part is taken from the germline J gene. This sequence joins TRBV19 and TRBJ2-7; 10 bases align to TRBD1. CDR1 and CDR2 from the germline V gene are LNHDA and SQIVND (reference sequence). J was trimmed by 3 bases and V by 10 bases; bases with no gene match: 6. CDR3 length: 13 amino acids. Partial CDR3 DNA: TGTGCCACCCGACAGGGGGCTGGCTACGAG. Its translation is CATRQGAGYE. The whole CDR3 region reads CATRQGAGYEQYF.

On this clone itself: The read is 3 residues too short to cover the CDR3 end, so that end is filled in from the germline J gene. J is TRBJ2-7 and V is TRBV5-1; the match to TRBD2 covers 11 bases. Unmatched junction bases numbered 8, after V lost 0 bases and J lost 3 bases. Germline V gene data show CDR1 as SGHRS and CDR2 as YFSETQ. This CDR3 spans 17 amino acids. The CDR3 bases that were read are TGCGCCAGCAGCTTGGGCCTACTAGCGGGGGCCAACTACGAG. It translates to CASSLGLLAGANYE. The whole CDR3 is CASSLGLLAGANYEQYF.

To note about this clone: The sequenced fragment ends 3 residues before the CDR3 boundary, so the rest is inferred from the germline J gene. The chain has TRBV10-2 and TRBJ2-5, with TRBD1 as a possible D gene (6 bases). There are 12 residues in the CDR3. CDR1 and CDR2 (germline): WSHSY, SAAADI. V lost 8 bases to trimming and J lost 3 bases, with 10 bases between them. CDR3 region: CASLSGEETQYF. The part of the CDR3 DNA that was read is TGCGCCAGCTTATCAGGGGAAGAGACC.

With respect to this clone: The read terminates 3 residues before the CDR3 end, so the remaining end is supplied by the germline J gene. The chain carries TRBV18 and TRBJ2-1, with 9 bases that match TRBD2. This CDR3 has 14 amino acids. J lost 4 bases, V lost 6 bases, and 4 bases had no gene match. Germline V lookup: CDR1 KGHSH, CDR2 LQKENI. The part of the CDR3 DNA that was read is TGTGCCAGCTCTGGGCTAGCGGGGTACAATGAG. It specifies CASSGLAGYNE. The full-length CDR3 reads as CASSGLAGYNEQFF.

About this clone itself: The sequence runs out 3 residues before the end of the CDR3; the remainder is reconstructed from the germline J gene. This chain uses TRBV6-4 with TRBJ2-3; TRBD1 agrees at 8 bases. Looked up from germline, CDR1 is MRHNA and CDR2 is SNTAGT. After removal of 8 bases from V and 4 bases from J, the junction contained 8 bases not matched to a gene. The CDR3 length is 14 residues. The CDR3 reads CASGTGGSADTQYF. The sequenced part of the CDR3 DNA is TGTGCCAGCGGAACAGGGGGAAGCGCAGATACG.